Below are 12 T cell receptor beta chains sequenced from a single sample in a study of cytomegalovirus exposure and HLA in healthy donors (dated by TCRdb to about 2017). To prepare the library, the immunoSEQ multiplex PCR assay was applied. For the multiplex PCR, a mixture combining 60 forward primers for TCR Vbeta segments and 13 reverse primers for TCR Jbeta segments was used. The clones in this table, taken by TCRdb from immuneACCESS, are in-frame only. Not every clone is retained; where verified, under half of the shortfall comes from an unresolved V gene, and the cause of the rest is unknown. Here the sample has around 170,000 clones; over 60% occur a single time. The ten largest clonotypes hold more than 1.3% of the sample. Sequenced input: PBMCs. Receptors were obtained from a girl aged 10 to 17 in good health and CMV-seronegative.

This chain links TRBV11-2 with TRBJ2-3; D uncertain. This CDR3 has 13 amino acids. Germline V gives CDR1 SGHAT, CDR2 FQNNGV. Trimming cost V 3 bases and J 4 bases, with 8 bases left between them. The CDR3 here is CASSFSLPDTQYF. The CDR3 nucleotides read TGTGCCAGCAGCTTTTCTCTCCCAGATACGCAGTATTTT.

This chain uses TRBV19 with TRBJ2-1, with 12 bases fitting TRBD2. CDR1 and CDR2 from the germline V gene are LNHDA and SQIVND (reference sequence). The V and J ends lost 4 bases and 8 bases, in that order; junction bases with no gene match: 6. This CDR3 contains 15 residues. This CDR3 reads CASSTLAGGRDEQFF. Written as DNA, the CDR3 is TGTGCCAGTAGTACCCTAGCGGGGGGGCGGGATGAGCAGTTCTTC.

The V gene is TRBV5-1, the J gene TRBJ1-2, with D perhaps matching TRBD1 (6 bases). CDR1 is SGHRS and CDR2 is YFSETQ in the germline V gene. The V and J ends lost 0 bases and 6 bases respectively, with 12 bases between them. CDR3 length: 14 residues. The CDR3 nucleotides read TGCGCCAGCAGCTTGGACAGGGCTCGGAATGGCTACACCTTC. Its protein product is CASSLDRARNGYTF.

The chain links TRBV5-8 to TRBJ1-6; D is perhaps TRBD1 (6 bases). This CDR3 contains 13 residues. CDR1 and CDR2 (germline): SGHTS, YDEGEE. Trimming took 1 base from V and 10 from J, leaving 9 bases between them. CDR3 DNA sequence: TGTGCCAGCAGCTTGAGGGGGTCCTCACCCCTCCACTTT. Protein product: CASSLRGSSPLHF.

This chain connects TRBV19 to TRBJ1-2, with 9 bases aligning to TRBD1. The CDR3 loop spans 15 amino acids. Trimming cost V 9 bases and J 8 bases; bases outside gene matches: 16. Germline loops: CDR1 LNHDA, CDR2 SQIVND (reference sequence). The CDR3: CASGQGSRADGGYTF. CDR3 bases: TGTGCCAGCGGACAGGGGTCGCGAGCCGATGGAGGCTACACCTTC.

The chain recombines TRBV7-2 with TRBJ1-1; 7 nucleotides agree with TRBD1. The length of the CDR3 is 13 residues. Germline trimming cut 3 bases from V and 6 bases from J; bases unmatched to any gene: 4. The V gene's germline CDR1 is SGHTA and CDR2 FQGNSA. The CDR3 DNA follows: TGTGCCAGCAGCTTTACAGGGGCCCCTGAAGCTTTCTTT. Translated: CASSFTGAPEAFF.

This rearrangement joins TRBV27 to TRBJ2-7; D is perhaps TRBD1 (6 bases). Germline-derived CDR1 and CDR2 are MNHEY and SMNVEV (reference sequence). V lost 4 bases and J lost 3, with 10 bases in between. CDR3 length equals 13 residues. The CDR3 sequence is CASSSGQVYEQYF. In DNA, the CDR3 is TGTGCCAGCAGTTCGGGACAAGTCTACGAGCAGTACTTC.

The chain links TRBV19 to TRBJ2-1; unclear D gene. The CDR3 contains 15 residues. The germline V gene has CDR1 LNHDA and CDR2 SQIVND (reference sequence). V gave up 0 bases and J gave up 10 bases, with 16 bases separating them. The CDR3 DNA reads as TGTGCCAGTAGTATAGATCAGACTTTAAGGAGCGAGCAGTTCTTC. Its translation: CASSIDQTLRSEQFF. Full variable domain (remainder filled in from reference TRBV19 and TRBJ2-1): DGGITQSPKYLFRKEGQNVTLSCEQNLNHDAMYWYRQDPGQGLRLIYYSQIVNDFQKGDIAEGYSVSREKKESFPLTVTSAQKNPTAFYLCASSIDQTLRSEQFFGPGTRLTVL.

This clone appeared a single time. The CDR3: CASHQGSGANVLTF. In nucleotides, the CDR3 is TGTGCCAGCCACCAGGGGTCTGGGGCCAACGTCCTGACTTTC. The chain couples TRBV6-1 to TRBJ2-6, with D possibly matching TRBD1 (6 bases). The germline gives CDR1 MNHNS, CDR2 SASEGT. Trimming removed 8 bases at V and 1 base at J, with 9 bases between. The CDR3 is made up of 14 amino acids.

This chain uses TRBV7-2 with TRBJ2-5; D is unresolved. The CDR3 length is 16 residues. Trimming shortened V by 5 bases and J by 5 bases, and 21 bases separated the two germline ends. Germline CDR1 is SGHTA and CDR2 is FQGNSA. CDR3 amino acids: CASSLWRPPLEETQYF. The CDR3 nucleotides read TGTGCCAGCAGCCTTTGGCGGCCCCCGTTGGAGGAGACCCAGTACTTC. The full variable domain, rest sourced from reference TRBV7-2 and TRBJ2-5, is GAGVSQSPSNKVTEKGKDVELRCDPISGHTALYWYRQSLGQGLEFLIYFQGNSAPDKSGLPSDRFSAERTGGSVSTLTIQRTQQEDSAVYLCASSLWRPPLEETQYFGPGTRLLVL.

This chain joins TRBV5-1 and TRBJ1-5; D unresolved. Germline V CDR1 and CDR2: SGHRS, YFSETQ. The CDR3 is 13 residues long. Trimming stripped 5 bases from V and 5 bases from J, with 11 bases between. CDR3 coding DNA: TGCGCCAGCAGTCTAGATCGGGATCAGCCCCAGCATTTT. Amino acids: CASSLDRDQPQHF.

This clone came up a few times. This chain links TRBV6-4 with TRBJ2-1; a possible D gene is TRBD2 (5 bases). This CDR3 has 13 residues. V shed 5 bases and J shed 9 bases, with 14 bases lying between them. Germline values: CDR1 MRHNA, CDR2 SNTAGT. This chain's CDR3 is CASSPTEVGEQFF. In DNA form, the CDR3 reads TGTGCCAGCAGTCCGACGGAGGTTGGTGAGCAGTTCTTC.